Below, 10 T cell receptor beta chains from the same sample are listed, as sequenced in a study of Graves' ophthalmopathy and Graves' hyperthyroidism. For repertoire sequencing, the TCR beta CDR3 regions were amplified from RNA transcripts. The authors performed first-round RT-PCR with HTBI primers and then a second-round multiplex PCR. MiXCR, run by TCRdb on the multiplex PCR reads, gives a single entry per CDR3 protein. The sample lists about 420,000 distinct CDR3 sequences; under 25% were seen once. Sequences were obtained from peripheral blood. Every receptor here comes from a woman between 18 and 30 years old with stable Graves' hyperthyroidism.

This clonotype was observed many times. V usage is TRBV20-1 and J usage is TRBJ1-1; unclear D gene. V lost 0 bases to trimming and J lost 0 bases, with 8 bases between them. This CDR3 is built from 14 residues. Germline CDR1 reads DFQATT; CDR2 reads SNEGSKA (reference sequence). DNA for the CDR3: TGCAGTGCTAGAGATCCGAGGGTGAACACTGAAGCTTTCTTT. It encodes CSARDPRVNTEAFF.

This clonotype was found a few times. V is TRBV30 and J is TRBJ2-4; no clear D gene. V was trimmed by 1 base and J by 3 bases, leaving 16 bases between them. CDR1 is GTSNPN, CDR2 SVGIG, per germline (reference sequence). The CDR3 runs to 16 residues. The CDR3 reads CAWSEAYIPGKNIQYF. Here the CDR3 DNA reads TGTGCCTGGAGTGAGGCGTACATTCCAGGCAAAAACATTCAGTACTTC.

This clonotype appeared many times. The chain couples TRBV6-5 to TRBJ1-3, with D uncertain. CDR3 length: 13 residues. The V end lost 6 bases, the J end lost 4 bases, and 10 bases lay between the germline ends. The germline V gene encodes CDR1 MNHEY and CDR2 SVGAGI. The CDR3 DNA reads TGTGCCAGCAGACTCCTCGGGGGAAACACCATATATTTT. Protein product: CASRLLGGNTIYF.

The chain couples TRBV2 to TRBJ1-5, with 8 bases identical to TRBD1. V shed 7 bases, J shed 7 bases, and the junction held 6 bases outside the gene matches. The germline V gene has CDR1 SNHLY and CDR2 FYNNEI. The CDR3 is made up of 13 amino acids. The CDR3 region is CASNGQGTQPQHF. CDR3 coding DNA: TGTGCCAGCAATGGACAGGGAACGCAGCCCCAGCATTTT. The full variable domain, rest sourced from reference TRBV2 and TRBJ1-5, is EPEVTQTPSHQVTQMGQEVILRCVPISNHLYFYWYRQILGQKVEFLVSFYNNEISEKSEIFDDQFSVERPDGSNFTLKIRSTKLEDSAMYFCASNGQGTQPQHFGDGTRLSIL.

There are many counts of this clonotype. The chain has TRBV6-1 and TRBJ2-7; 7 bases agree with TRBD2. With 6 bases clipped from V and 3 bases from J, the junction kept 14 bases outside the gene matches. Germline CDR1 MNHNS, CDR2 SASEGT. The CDR3 consists of 16 residues. The CDR3 DNA reads TGTGCCAGCAGCCCCAATTTGGGCGGGAGTAACTACGAGCAGTACTTC. This translates into CASSPNLGGSNYEQYF.

The chain is built from TRBV5-6 and TRBJ2-2; TRBD1 agrees at 10 bases. Germline CDR1 SGHDT, CDR2 YYEEEE. The junction had 7 bases not matched to a gene; V was cut back by 4 bases and J by 4 bases. This CDR3 region has 16 residues. The CDR3 region is CASSPGTGATTGELFF. As DNA, the CDR3 is TGTGCCAGCAGCCCCGGGACAGGGGCTACCACCGGGGAGCTGTTTTTT.

V gene TRBV5-1 combines with J gene TRBJ2-7; 8 positions agree with TRBD1. CDR3 length: 15 residues. The germline gives CDR1 SGHRS, CDR2 YFSETQ. After removal of 4 bases from V and 9 bases from J, the junction contained 15 bases not matched to a gene. CDR3 sequence reads: CASSLGQGDLKRQYV. The DNA for the CDR3 is TGCGCCAGCAGCCTCGGACAGGGAGACCTAAAACGGCAGTACGTC.

The rearrangement links TRBV28 to TRBJ1-5; 7 nucleotides align to TRBD1. The J segment lost 7 bases and the V segment lost 2 bases, leaving 8 bases of the junction unmatched. The CDR3 runs to 15 residues. The germline gives CDR1 MDHEN, CDR2 SYDVKM. In nucleotides, the CDR3 is TGTGCCAGCAGTTTACACAGGGGTGATGACCAGCCCCAGCATTTT. It translates to CASSLHRGDDQPQHF. The full variable domain, completed using reference TRBV28 and TRBJ1-5, is DVKVTQSSRYLVKRTGEKVFLECVQDMDHENMFWYRQDPGLGLRLIYFSYDVKMKEKGDIPEGYSVSREKKERFSLILESASTNQTSMYLCASSLHRGDDQPQHFGDGTRLSIL.

This clonotype has at least ten counts. This rearrangement joins TRBV27 to TRBJ1-5; D gene unclear. Trimming pared 1 base from V and 3 bases from J, leaving 10 bases between. The germline gives CDR1 MNHEY, CDR2 SMNVEV (reference sequence). CDR3 length: 15 amino acids. The chain's CDR3 is CASSLLSGYNQPQHF. CDR3 in DNA: TGTGCCAGCAGTTTATTATCAGGATACAATCAGCCCCAGCATTTT.

The sample holds many counts of this clonotype. The chain links TRBV6-5 to TRBJ2-7, with D perhaps matching TRBD2 (6 bases). CDR3 length: 17 residues. V dropped 5 bases and J dropped 0 bases, with 20 bases sitting between them. The V gene's germline CDR1 is MNHEY and CDR2 SVGAGI. Here the CDR3 reads CASSINWGGTVSYEQYF. CDR3 nucleotides: TGTGCCAGCAGTATCAATTGGGGCGGGACTGTCTCCTACGAGCAGTACTTC.